Following are 27 T cell receptor beta chains from one sample sequenced in a study of graft-versus-host responses after intestinal transplantation. The repertoire was sequenced with immunoSEQ multiplex PCR; TCRdb's copy has only in-frame clones and lacks some. Of approximately 79,000 clones listed, around 83% are singletons. Their antigens are not known. The source was unstimulated CD4+ T cells sorted from spleen or lymph node cells, collected before intestinal transplant. All receptors derive from a human donor who received an intestinal transplant.

In this sample, this clone turned up a few times. The rearrangement uses TRBV5-6 and TRBJ1-2, with a possible D match to TRBD1 (5 bases). The CDR3 contains 13 residues. The V gene lost 2 bases and the J gene lost 3 bases, with 8 bases spanning the gap. Per the germline V gene, CDR1 is SGHDT and CDR2 is YYEEEE. The CDR3 is CASSFWGDYGYTF. The CDR3, as DNA: TGTGCCAGCAGCTTTTGGGGGGACTATGGCTACACCTTC.

The genes are TRBV10-3 and TRBJ2-5, with 8 nucleotides matching TRBD2. Trimming removed 6 bases from V and 5 bases from J; junction bases left unmatched: 14. Germline CDR1 reads ENHRY; CDR2 reads SYGVKD. The CDR3 sequence is 16 residues long. The CDR3 DNA follows: TGTGCCATCAGCCCCGGGACCGGGAGGGCCGATGAGACCCAGTACTTC. Its protein is CAISPGTGRADETQYF.

The chain recombines TRBV2 with TRBJ2-7; a weak D match, TRBD1 (6 bases). Trimming shortened V by 6 bases and J by 6 bases, and 15 bases separated the two germline ends. In germline, CDR1 is SNHLY, CDR2 FYNNEI. The CDR3 is made up of 13 amino acids. Here the CDR3 reads CASSPQGLREQYF. The CDR3 region has the DNA TGTGCCAGCAGCCCACAGGGATTGCGCGAGCAGTACTTC.

This clone was counted a single time. V gene TRBV10-3 combines with J gene TRBJ1-2, with D perhaps TRBD1 (6 bases). CDR3 size: 13 residues. CDR1 and CDR2 from the germline V gene are ENHRY and SYGVKD. V shed 3 bases and J shed 8 bases, with 13 bases lying between them. CDR3 protein: CAISDRGVWGYTF. The CDR3 bases are TGTGCCATCAGTGACAGGGGCGTCTGGGGCTACACCTTC.

The rearrangement joins TRBV5-1 to TRBJ2-3; 10 bases are shared with TRBD2. CDR3 length: 16 amino acids. Germline V gene data show CDR1 as SGHRS and CDR2 as YFSETQ. J gave up 7 bases and V 2 bases, and 10 bases lay outside the gene matches. CDR3 bases: TGCGCCAGCAGCTTCCTTAGCGGGGGGTCGACTCATACGCAGTATTTT. Protein product: CASSFLSGGSTHTQYF.

The V call is TRBV5-1, the J call TRBJ2-2; TRBD1 matches at 9 bases. Germline CDR1 reads SGHRS; CDR2 reads YFSETQ. V was pared by 4 bases and J by 5 bases, with 6 bases of the junction left unmatched. The CDR3 spans 15 residues. The CDR3 bases are TGCGCCAGCAGCCAGGGACAGGGAAGAACCGGGGAGCTGTTTTTT. Its protein product is CASSQGQGRTGELFF.

This clone was picked up one time. The chain combines TRBV9 with TRBJ2-3; TRBD1 matches at 7 bases. The germline V gene has CDR1 SGDLS and CDR2 YYNGEE. V gave up 1 base and J gave up 3 bases; unmatched junction bases: 5. This CDR3 has 15 residues. The CDR3 DNA is TGTGCCAGCAGCGTACGACAGGGTAGGACAGATACGCAGTATTTT. Translation gives CASSVRQGRTDTQYF.

This clone appeared a few times. The chain combines TRBV5-1 with TRBJ2-3, with a weak D call TRBD1 (5 bases). The V and J ends lost 4 bases and 1 base respectively, with 13 bases between them. Germline V CDR1 and CDR2: SGHRS, YFSETQ. The CDR3 length is 15 residues. The CDR3 region is CASSIQGTRTDTQYF. The CDR3 nucleotides read TGCGCCAGCAGCATCCAGGGAACTCGCACAGATACGCAGTATTTT.

The chain carries TRBV6-4 and TRBJ2-2; TRBD2 aligns across 10 bases. This CDR3 has 17 amino acids. V lost 2 bases, J lost 1 base, and 4 bases stayed unmatched. The germline CDR1 and CDR2 sequences are MRHNA and SNTAGT. CDR3 DNA sequence: TGTGCCAGCAGTGACCCCGGACTAGCGGTGAACACCGGGGAGCTGTTTTTT. It translates to CASSDPGLAVNTGELFF.

V usage is TRBV11-2 and J usage is TRBJ2-7; 7 bases align to TRBD1. V was clipped by 3 bases and J by 4 bases; unmatched bases: 3. Germline V gene data show CDR1 as SGHAT and CDR2 as FQNNGV. This CDR3 spans 13 amino acids. The CDR3 sequence is CASSFGQAYEQYF. The CDR3 DNA is TGTGCCAGCAGCTTCGGACAGGCATACGAGCAGTACTTC.

The V gene is TRBV28, the J gene TRBJ1-2; D remains ambiguous. CDR1 is MDHEN and CDR2 is SYDVKM in the germline V gene. The ends were cut back, 6 bases at V and 6 bases at J, with 8 bases in the middle. CDR3 size: 11 residues. The CDR3 protein is CASSRGDGYTF. CDR3 DNA: TGTGCCAGCAGCCGGGGAGATGGCTACACCTTC.

This clone was recorded once. As DNA, the CDR3 is TGTGCCAGCAGCTTGGTCCAGGGACCTAGCGGCGGCGGAGAGACCCAGTACTTC. Its translation: CASSLVQGPSGGGETQYF. The chain joins TRBV5-6 to TRBJ2-5, with 7 bases fitting TRBD2. The V and J ends lost 0 bases and 4 bases, in that order; junction bases with no gene match: 15. The CDR3 extends over 18 amino acids. Germline V CDR1 and CDR2: SGHDT, YYEEEE.

V gene TRBV19 combines with J gene TRBJ1-2; the match to TRBD1 covers 9 bases. The CDR3 has 12 amino acids. V shed 9 bases, J shed 5 bases, and the junction held 4 bases outside the gene matches. CDR1 is LNHDA, CDR2 SQIVND, per germline (reference sequence). Written as DNA, the CDR3 is TGTGCCAGACAGGGGGCAGGGTATGGCTACACCTTC. As protein: CARQGAGYGYTF. The full variable domain, with the rest looked up from reference TRBV19 and TRBJ1-2, is DGGITQSPKYLFRKEGQNVTLSCEQNLNHDAMYWYRQDPGQGLRLIYYSQIVNDFQKGDIAEGYSVSREKKESFPLTVTSAQKNPTAFYLCARQGAGYGYTFGSGTRLTVV.

The chain has TRBV19 and TRBJ1-4, with D uncertain. The CDR3 runs to 13 residues. Germline V gene data show CDR1 as LNHDA and CDR2 as SQIVND (reference sequence). As DNA, the CDR3 is TGTGCTAGCCGCGGGTACACTAATGAAAAACTGTTTTTT. Protein product: CASRGYTNEKLFF.

This clone was seen only a few times. V and J are TRBV7-2 and TRBJ2-2; 9 bases line up with TRBD2. This CDR3 spans 15 amino acids. Trimming removed 0 bases from V and 5 bases from J; junction bases left unmatched: 1. The germline V gene encodes CDR1 SGHTA and CDR2 FQGNSA. The CDR3 reads CASSLALAGTGELFF. For the CDR3, the DNA is TGTGCCAGCAGCTTAGCCCTAGCGGGGACCGGGGAGCTGTTTTTT.

This chain's CDR3 is CASSLTKETQYF. The DNA of the CDR3 is TGTGCCAGCAGTCTAACCAAAGAGACCCAGTACTTC. The chain combines TRBV2 with TRBJ2-5; D uncertain. Germline values: CDR1 SNHLY, CDR2 FYNNEI. Trimming took off 5 bases at V and 3 bases at J, with 7 bases between the two ends. The CDR3 extends over 12 amino acids.

This rearrangement joins TRBV28 to TRBJ2-3; 14 positions match TRBD2. Trimming at V came to 10 bases and at J to 5 bases, leaving 2 bases not matched to a gene. The CDR3 totals 13 residues. Germline V gives CDR1 MDHEN, CDR2 SYDVKM. For the CDR3, the DNA is TGTGCCAACGGACTAGCGGGAGGAGATACGCAGTATTTT. It codes for CANGLAGGDTQYF. Combining the CDR3 with reference TRBV28 and TRBJ2-3 gives the whole variable domain DVKVTQSSRYLVKRTGEKVFLECVQDMDHENMFWYRQDPGLGLRLIYFSYDVKMKEKGDIPEGYSVSREKKERFSLILESASTNQTSMYLCANGLAGGDTQYFGPGTRLTVL.

As to this clone: This sample includes further DNA sequences coding for the same CDR3. The V gene is TRBV7-2, the J gene TRBJ1-5, with TRBD1 matching over 7 bases. The CDR3 has 17 residues. The V and J ends lost 2 bases and 6 bases, in that order; junction bases with no gene match: 13. Germline-derived CDR1 and CDR2 are SGHTA and FQGNSA. In DNA form, the CDR3 reads TGTGCCAGCAGCTTACCTTTGACAGGGAGTTTGGGTCAGCCCCAGCATTTT. Its translation is CASSLPLTGSLGQPQHF.

This sequence joins TRBV28 and TRBJ2-3, with D tentatively TRBD1 (6 bases). Germline values: CDR1 MDHEN, CDR2 SYDVKM. Trimming took 4 bases from V and 1 from J, leaving 15 bases between them. This CDR3 region has 16 residues. CDR3 in DNA: TGTGCCAGCAGTTCGAGACAGGCCTTAGGCACAGATACGCAGTATTTT. Its protein product is CASSSRQALGTDTQYF.

J is TRBJ2-7 and V is TRBV7-8; 13 nucleotides agree with TRBD2. With 4 bases clipped from V and 3 bases from J, the junction kept 0 bases outside the gene matches. The V gene's germline CDR1 is SGHVS and CDR2 FQNEAQ. The CDR3 runs to 14 residues. DNA for the CDR3: TGTGCCAGCAGCTGGACTAGCGGGAGCTACGAGCAGTACTTC. Translated: CASSWTSGSYEQYF.

This clone appeared a single time. The J gene is TRBJ2-7, the V gene TRBV5-5; D is ambiguous. V lost 1 base and J 0 bases, leaving 8 bases between the germline ends. The germline V gene has CDR1 SGHKS and CDR2 YYEKEE (reference sequence). The CDR3 sequence is 14 residues long. The CDR3 protein is CASSLWADSYEQYF. For the CDR3, the DNA is TGTGCCAGCAGCTTGTGGGCAGACTCCTACGAGCAGTACTTC.

This clone was seen only a few times. The chain has TRBV5-4 and TRBJ1-2, with TRBD1 as a possible D gene (5 bases). There are 13 residues in the CDR3. CDR1 is SGHNT and CDR2 is YYREEE in the germline V gene (reference sequence). Between the trimmed V and J ends, which lost 1 base and 2 bases, there was a span of 6 bases. CDR3 DNA: TGTGCCAGCAGCTTGAAGGGGAACTATGGCTACACCTTC. It translates to CASSLKGNYGYTF.

CDR3 loop: CASSLSGSQSPLHF. The CDR3, as DNA: TGTGCCAGCAGCTTAAGTGGCTCGCAGTCACCCCTCCACTTT. The rearrangement links TRBV7-6 to TRBJ1-6; D unresolved. Germline-derived CDR1 and CDR2 are SGHVS and FNYEAQ. Trimming took 2 bases from V and 10 from J, leaving 12 bases between them. The CDR3 extends over 14 amino acids. Supplemented by reference TRBV7-6 and TRBJ1-6, the full variable domain reads GAGVSQSPRYKVTKRGQDVALRCDPISGHVSLYWYRQALGQGPEFLTYFNYEAQQDKSGLPNDRFSAERPEGSISTLTIQRTEQRDSAMYRCASSLSGSQSPLHFGNGTRLTVT.

This chain joins TRBV5-1 and TRBJ2-7; TRBD1 aligns across 8 bases. Germline V gives CDR1 SGHRS, CDR2 YFSETQ. The ends lost 4 bases at V and 7 bases at J; junction bases unmatched: 10. This CDR3 contains 14 residues. The DNA for the CDR3 is TGCGCCAGCAGCCCGACGGGACAGGCGGGGGAGCAGTACTTC. As protein: CASSPTGQAGEQYF.

J is TRBJ2-2 and V is TRBV7-9, with D unclear. Germline values: CDR1 SEHNR, CDR2 FQNEAQ (reference sequence). V gave up 1 base and J gave up 1 base, with 4 bases separating them. The CDR3 has 14 amino acids. The CDR3: CASSLGQNTGELFF. The CDR3 region has the DNA TGTGCCAGCAGCTTAGGACAGAACACCGGGGAGCTGTTTTTT.

The CDR3 DNA reads as TGTGCCAGCAGGGCCGGGACTAGCCTCCAAGAGACCCAGTACTTC. Translating gives CASRAGTSLQETQYF. The V and J genes are TRBV7-9 and TRBJ2-5, with 9 nucleotides matching TRBD2. CDR3 size: 15 residues. Unmatched junction bases numbered 6, after V lost 6 bases and J lost 1 base. Germline CDR1 reads SEHNR; CDR2 reads FQNEAQ (reference sequence).

The chain joins TRBV5-1 to TRBJ1-2; 9 nucleotides align to TRBD1. V trimming: 4 bases; J trimming: 7 bases; junction bases outside the gene matches: 8. The CDR3 extends over 14 amino acids. Per the germline V gene, CDR1 is SGHRS and CDR2 is YFSETQ. The CDR3 bases are TGCGCCAGCAGCCGACGGACAGGGGACGTTGGCTACACCTTC. Translation: CASSRRTGDVGYTF. The entire variable domain, with the rest obtained from reference TRBV5-1 and TRBJ1-2, is as follows: KAGVTQTPRYLIKTRGQQVTLSCSPISGHRSVSWYQQTPGQGLQFLFEYFSETQRNKGNFPGRFSGRQFSNSRSEMNVSTLELGDSALYLCASSRRTGDVGYTFGSGTRLTVV.